The sequence of this TCR beta chain was determined in a study of blood T cell repertoires in COVID-19 (TCRdb year 2020). Turning to the overall study: Samples covering the acute and convalescent phases of COVID-19 were provided by collaborators in the United States, Italy and Spain. The prospective study material was composed of cDNA or gDNA derived from T cells, B-cell-depleted T cells, or PBMCs. Subjects who had been exposed to COVID-19, were actively infected with it, or had recovered from it provided the deeply sampled blood TCRbeta repertoires that made up the dataset. The repertoires were made available in a free public database intended to serve as a resource for research on the immune response to SARS-CoV-2. The samples were drawn from the first 160 participants of the ongoing ImmuneRACE study and from 950 to 1,500 subjects provided by 6 global collaborators. The sample metadata nearly always contained a de-identified subject ID, COVID-19 status, age in years and sex. HLA class I and class II types, where available, came from metadata supplied by the sample provider rather than from assay-based typing. Study-wide conclusions, independent of this receptor: The quantity of clinical and demographic metadata differed by source and by participant and was supplied without curation.

Collaborating institutions collected whole blood in K2EDTA tubes following their own protocols. For TCRbeta analysis, collaborators shipped samples in one of three forms: frozen whole blood, isolated PBMCs, or DNA extracted from either of those sample types. For this clone: The specificity of this receptor is unknown. The sample holds no much larger clone one base away, and base qualities are not on file.

TCRbeta CDR3 regions were amplified from genomic DNA using the immunoSEQ Assay, a bias-controlled multiplex PCR. Per the authors' processing: The number of nucleated cells in each sample was estimated by amplification of reference gene primers within the assay. To quantify the absolute abundance of each unique TCRbeta CDR3 rearrangement, sequence reads were collapsed and filtered. For each sample, productive Simpson clonality was calculated as the square root of Simpson's diversity index over productive rearrangements. The source is immuneACCESS, and TCRdb retained only in-frame sequences with V and J called. Part of the clones is not carried over; for the studies checked, unresolved V genes explain less than half of this, and the remainder is unexplained. V and J calls and clone size are those listed in that table; D and trimming were worked out from the DNA. The sample has tens of thousands of clones on record, 85% to 90% of them singletons. The ten largest clones take up about a tenth of the sample.

The germline ends are 8 bases apart after V is trimmed by 2 bases and J by 1 base. Its CDR3 holds 13 amino acids, cysteine through phenylalanine. Here the CDR3 DNA is all that survives: 39 bases in frame from base 1. Looking up the germline V gene (reference sequence) yields CDR1 GTSNPN and CDR2 SVGIG. The chain is assembled from TRBV30 and TRBJ1-1; the D gene cannot be resolved reliably. This clonotype was sampled from a man aged 65 to 79 with active or convalescent COVID-19. The material sequenced was peripheral blood. The CDR3 protein: CAWSQTQNTEAFF. The nucleotide sequence reads TGTGCCTGGAGTCAGACACAGAACACTGAAGCTTTCTTT.